This T cell receptor (beta chain) was recorded in a study of blood T cell repertoires in COVID-19. About the study: Samples came from the United States, Italy and Spain, spanning acute and convalescent COVID-19.

The ends lost 0 bases at V and 2 bases at J; junction bases unmatched: 4. CDR3 length: 16 residues. Germline CDR1 SGHTA, CDR2 FQGNSA. Some clones are missing from TCRdb's copy, which holds only in-frame ones; the method was immunoSEQ multiplex PCR. The sample has 110,000 or so clones; 77% are singletons. The sequencing input was peripheral blood. The chain has TRBV7-2 and TRBJ2-3; 8 bases are shared with TRBD2. The clonotype was recovered from a human donor in a cohort sampled during active COVID-19. CDR3 loop: CASSLARTSPTDTQYF. The CDR3 bases are TGTGCCAGCAGCTTAGCCAGGACTAGCCCCACAGATACGCAGTATTTT.